The 11 T cell receptor beta chains presented below share a single source sample, sequenced in a study of T cell responses to AZD1222 COVID-19 vaccine. This table comes from immunoSEQ multiplex PCR, and its TCRdb copy is limited to in-frame clones, with some not included. The profile shows over 70,000 clones, more than 60% of them singletons. Sequencing used peripheral blood, obtained 28 days after the second dose of the MenACWY control vaccine. The receptors were sampled from an adult who received the MenACWY meningococcal vaccine as a control.

The chain carries TRBV4-2 and TRBJ1-4; 11 bases are a match to TRBD1. The V gene's germline CDR1 is LGHNA and CDR2 YNFKEQ. V lost 4 bases, J lost 8 bases, and 3 bases stayed unmatched. The CDR3 is 14 residues long. The CDR3 sequence is CASSLGTGGEKLFF. The CDR3 bases are TGTGCCAGCAGCCTCGGGACAGGGGGAGAAAAACTGTTTTTT.

Only a few counts were recorded for this clone. The chain couples TRBV6-1 to TRBJ1-5, with 10 bases identical to TRBD1. Per the germline V gene, CDR1 is MNHNS and CDR2 is SASEGT. V shed 2 bases and J 6 bases; nucleotides not matched to a gene: 10. This CDR3 is 17 amino acids long. The CDR3 sequence is CASSEQGQGSVSQPQHF. CDR3 bases: TGTGCCAGCAGTGAACAGGGACAGGGGTCTGTTAGTCAGCCCCAGCATTTT.

As to this clone: This specimen includes other DNA sequences encoding the same CDR3. The chain uses TRBV20-1 and TRBJ2-1; possible D gene TRBD1, 5 bases. V dropped 6 bases and J dropped 6 bases, with 9 bases sitting between them. The CDR3 runs to 11 residues. Germline V lookup: CDR1 DFQATT, CDR2 SNEGSKA (reference sequence). DNA of the CDR3: TGCAGTGCCTCAAGGGGCAATGAGCAGTTCTTC. Translation: CSASRGNEQFF.

The rearrangement uses TRBV5-1 and TRBJ1-2, with 7 bases lining up with TRBD1. V shed 0 bases and J 2 bases; nucleotides not matched to a gene: 7. Germline assignment: CDR1 SGHRS and CDR2 YFSETQ. The CDR3 is 16 residues long. The CDR3 nucleotides read TGCGCCAGCAGCTTGGTTTCGGGACAGACAAACTATGGCTACACCTTC. Translating gives CASSLVSGQTNYGYTF.

The chain has TRBV10-3 and TRBJ1-1; TRBD1 matches 9 bases. Looked up from germline, CDR1 is ENHRY and CDR2 is SYGVKD. The length of the CDR3 is 14 residues. V shed 5 bases and J 4 bases; nucleotides not matched to a gene: 5. The CDR3 DNA reads TGTGCCATCAGTTCCGGGACAGGGTCCACTGAAGCTTTCTTT. The encoded protein is CAISSGTGSTEAFF.

There are a few counts of this clone. V usage is TRBV6-1 and J usage is TRBJ2-3, with D perhaps TRBD1 (6 bases). Germline-derived CDR1 and CDR2 are MNHNS and SASEGT. V dropped 3 bases and J dropped 0 bases, with 10 bases sitting between them. This CDR3 contains 15 residues. CDR3 in DNA: TGTGCCAGCAGTGACAGGGGCAGGAGCACAGATACGCAGTATTTT. The encoded protein is CASSDRGRSTDTQYF.

The gene calls are TRBV19 and TRBJ1-1, with 7 bases lining up with TRBD1. The V gene's germline CDR1 is LNHDA and CDR2 SQIVND (reference sequence). Unmatched junction bases numbered 12, after V lost 4 bases and J lost 4 bases. CDR3 size: 16 residues. CDR3 sequence: CASSTPGYRGGTEAFF. DNA of the CDR3: TGTGCCAGTAGTACCCCCGGCTACAGGGGAGGCACTGAAGCTTTCTTT.

This chain joins TRBV28 and TRBJ2-1; no clear D gene. Germline values: CDR1 MDHEN, CDR2 SYDVKM. The CDR3 spans 12 residues. The germline V and J ends were trimmed by 3 bases and 11 bases, with 11 bases remaining between them. The CDR3 sequence is CASSFPIDQQFF. The CDR3 nucleotides are TGTGCCAGCAGTTTCCCTATAGATCAGCAGTTCTTC.

The DNA for the CDR3 is TGTGCCAGCAGCTTCCGGGACAGGGACGAGCAGTACTTC. Its protein is CASSFRDRDEQYF. V is TRBV7-3 and J is TRBJ2-7; the match to TRBD1 covers 9 bases. The CDR3 is 13 residues long. Germline loops: CDR1 SGHTA, CDR2 FQGTGA. V lost 3 bases and J lost 5; bases outside the gene matches: 2.

The DNA for the CDR3 is TGTGCCTGTTGTCCGGACGTCACGGGAGGCAATCAGCCCCAGCATTTT. Translated: CACCPDVTGGNQPQHF. The chain employs TRBV30 and TRBJ1-5; no reliable D call. Germline values: CDR1 GTSNPN, CDR2 SVGIG (reference sequence). The CDR3 is 16 amino acids. Between the trimmed V and J ends, which lost 6 bases and 2 bases, there was a span of 20 bases.

The V call is TRBV6-5, the J call TRBJ2-1; no clear D gene. The V and J ends lost 6 bases and 10 bases respectively, with 22 bases between them. Per germline, CDR1 MNHEY and CDR2 SVGAGI. The CDR3 spans 15 residues. The CDR3: CASRQPGAPSLEQFF. The CDR3 region has the DNA TGTGCCAGCAGGCAGCCGGGCGCCCCTTCCTTGGAGCAGTTCTTC.